This T cell receptor beta chain was retrieved from a study of cytotoxic CD8 clonotypes in ibrutinib-treated CLL. Findings and caveats of the study: Baseline clonality, higher than in age-matched healthy donors, tracked circulating CD8+ T-cell counts. There were few public clonotypes, and on treatment they contracted or stayed stable. At progression, clonality fell back toward baseline after rising at ibrutinib response.

TCRdb's copy holds only in-frame clones and misses some; the assay was immunoSEQ multiplex PCR. This table holds roughly 130,000 clones, approximately 90% found once. This clone appeared once. Its antigen remains unidentified. Trimming stripped 4 bases from V and 4 bases from J, with 8 bases between. CDR1 WNHNN and CDR2 SYGVQD come from the germline V gene (reference sequence). The length of the CDR3 is 13 residues. V usage is TRBV10-1 and J usage is TRBJ2-1, with D perhaps TRBD1 or TRBD2 (6 bases each). The sample in question was PBMCs, obtained after 12 months of ibrutinib treatment. This sequence originates from a human donor with chronic lymphocytic leukemia. As DNA, the CDR3 is TGCGCCAGCAGTGCGGGGGCTTACAATGAGCAGTTCTTC. It codes for CASSAGAYNEQFF.